The sequence of this T cell receptor (beta chain) was determined in a study of T cell repertoires in cytomegalovirus infection. Germline V gene lookup returns CDR1 ENHRY and CDR2 SYGVKD. The length of the CDR3 is 12 residues. V shed 0 bases and J shed 4 bases, with 4 bases lying between them. TCRdb reprocessed the reads with MiXCR, giving one entry per CDR3 protein. Of some 500,000 distinct CDR3 sequences in the sample, 35% to 50% were seen once. To note about this clonotype: Its antigen is as yet unknown.

The chain combines TRBV10-3 with TRBJ2-7; D not resolved. Material: cultured PBMCs, obtained from culture after CMV antigen stimulation. The sequence came from a human donor in good health (CMV status not recorded). Some clones in this sample may be carry-over from other donors' samples. The DNA of the CDR3 is TGTGCCATCAGTGAGTCGGGGTACGAGCAGTACTTC. It translates to CAISESGYEQYF.